This TCR beta chain was documented in a study of blood T cell repertoires in COVID-19. Clones were sequenced by immunoSEQ multiplex PCR, and TCRdb holds only the in-frame ones, with some missing. This table has about 320,000 clones, around nine tenths appearing once. Participants were aged about 18 to 100 years from roughly 25 US areas. Which cohort a participant joined came from the clinical history participants gave. Exposed participants came across a COVID-19 case within 2 weeks before study entry. This sequence originates from a woman aged 25 to 45 who had been exposed to COVID-19. The sequencing input was PBMCs or T cells enriched from blood (not recorded which).

As DNA, the CDR3 is TGTGCCAGCAGACCGACAGGGGCAATTCACAGTCACACCTTC. It yields the protein CASRPTGAIHSHTF. This chain uses TRBV6-5 with TRBJ1-2, with TRBD1 matching over 8 bases. Germline assignment: CDR1 MNHEY and CDR2 SVGAGI. V lost 6 bases, J lost 12 bases, and 15 bases stayed unmatched. The CDR3 is 14 amino acids.